Below are 18 T cell receptor beta chains sequenced from a single sample in a study of T cells in Graves' hyperthyroidism and ophthalmopathy. RNA transcripts were the template for amplifying TCR beta CDR3 regions. The HTBI set primed first-round TCR CDR3 RT-PCR. TCRdb reprocessed the multiplex PCR reads via MiXCR and lists one record per CDR3 protein. This table has roughly 380,000 distinct CDR3 sequences, roughly an eighth appearing once. The sample was blood. The receptors stem from a young woman with Graves' hyperthyroidism.

This clonotype was seen ten or more times. The chain has TRBV28 and TRBJ2-1; 8 bases are shared with TRBD1. Looked up from germline, CDR1 is MDHEN and CDR2 is SYDVKM. V lost 5 bases to trimming and J lost 8 bases; unmatched junction nucleotides: 8. This CDR3 has 14 residues. The CDR3 region has the DNA TGTGCCAGCAGTCAGGACAGGGCGCCACATGAGCAGTTCTTC. Translation gives CASSQDRAPHEQFF.

The table lists this clonotype with many counts. V is TRBV9 and J is TRBJ2-2; a weak D match, TRBD2 (5 bases). The CDR3 spans 14 residues. Trimming pared 0 bases from V and 4 bases from J, leaving 7 bases between. Germline lookup yields CDR1 SGDLS and CDR2 YYNGEE. The CDR3: CASSVGSGTGELFF. The CDR3, as DNA: TGTGCCAGCAGCGTAGGGAGCGGCACCGGGGAGCTGTTTTTT.

A few counts support this clonotype. The V and J genes are TRBV3-1 and TRBJ2-5; D remains ambiguous. The CDR3 sequence is 13 residues long. Germline lookup yields CDR1 LGHDT and CDR2 YNNKEL (reference sequence). V lost 0 bases to trimming and J lost 10 bases, with 12 bases between them. CDR3: CASSQDARPLQYF. Here the CDR3 DNA reads TGTGCCAGCAGCCAAGATGCCCGTCCTCTCCAGTACTTC.

This clonotype has ten or more counts. The chain combines TRBV18 with TRBJ1-3; D is unresolved. CDR3 length: 14 residues. The germline gives CDR1 KGHSH, CDR2 LQKENI. Trimming stripped 3 bases from V and 0 bases from J, with 6 bases between. The CDR3 reads CASSPPGSGNTIYF. Here the CDR3 DNA reads TGTGCCAGCTCACCTCCAGGCTCTGGAAACACCATATATTTT.

V gene TRBV6-5 combines with J gene TRBJ1-1; 7 nucleotides match TRBD1. V trimming: 3 bases; J trimming: 3 bases; junction bases outside the gene matches: 22. The CDR3 sequence is 20 residues long. Per the germline V gene, CDR1 is MNHEY and CDR2 is SVGAGI. The CDR3 DNA follows: TGTGCCAGCAGTTATATAATCCAGGGGGAAAGGAGTAGGGGTGACACTGAAGCTTTCTTT. Translated, it gives CASSYIIQGERSRGDTEAFF.

Points on this clonotype: The junction departs from the called germline gene at one end, perhaps through a read error. This sequence joins TRBV3-1 and TRBJ2-2; D call uncertain. The CDR3 consists of 13 residues. CDR1 LGHDT and CDR2 YNNKEL come from the germline V gene (reference sequence). Written as DNA, the CDR3 is TGTGCCAGCCGCCAGACGAGTCCCGGGGAGCTGTTTTTT. This gives the protein CASRQTSPGELFF.

In its sample, this clonotype was seen a few times. The rearrangement uses TRBV4-1 and TRBJ2-5; 12 bases agree with TRBD2. After removal of 6 bases from V and 4 bases from J, the junction contained 15 bases not matched to a gene. The CDR3 contains 18 residues. The germline V gene encodes CDR1 MGHRA and CDR2 YSYEKL. CDR3 sequence: CASSRNTLAGGGGETQYF. DNA for the CDR3: TGCGCCAGCAGTCGTAACACTCTAGCGGGAGGGGGAGGAGAGACCCAGTACTTC.

This clonotype was seen many times. This chain links TRBV7-2 with TRBJ1-5; D is undetermined. The CDR3 has 12 amino acids. Germline V gene lookup returns CDR1 SGHTA and CDR2 FQGNSA. The V end was cut by 3 bases, the J end by 7 bases, with 7 bases between. CDR3 DNA: TGTGCCAGCAGCTTTCCCTTACAGCCCCAGCATTTT. The encoded protein is CASSFPLQPQHF.

This clonotype was seen ten or more times. The CDR3 DNA follows: TGTGCCAGCAGCTCGGGACAGGGACCTAATGAAAAACTGTTTTTT. Translation gives CASSSGQGPNEKLFF. This chain links TRBV12-3 or TRBV12-4 with TRBJ1-4; TRBD1 matches at 9 bases. With 6 bases clipped from V and 3 bases from J, the junction kept 5 bases outside the gene matches. This CDR3 has 15 amino acids.

This clonotype was seen more than once but under ten times. The junction departs from the called germline gene at one end, perhaps through a read error. This sequence joins TRBV6-2 or TRBV6-3 and TRBJ1-1; 8 bases match TRBD1. Germline V CDR1 and CDR2: MNHEY, SVGEGT. The CDR3 totals 13 residues. The CDR3 is CASSRNRGTGAFF. The CDR3 DNA reads TGTGCCAGCAGCCGAAACAGGGGGACTGGAGCTTTCTTT.

This clonotype was observed a few times. The V call is TRBV3-1, the J call TRBJ1-4; 7 nucleotides line up with TRBD1. CDR3 size: 15 residues. Germline-derived CDR1 and CDR2 are LGHDT and YNNKEL (reference sequence). Trimming at V came to 0 bases and at J to 10 bases, leaving 8 bases not matched to a gene. The CDR3 coding sequence is TGTGCCAGCAGCCAAGAGACAGGGAAGGGGGGAAAACTGTTTTTT. It translates to CASSQETGKGGKLFF.

The gene calls are TRBV6-1 and TRBJ1-5, with 9 bases fitting TRBD1. V lost 6 bases, J lost 0 bases, and 9 bases stayed unmatched. This CDR3 is 17 amino acids long. Germline lookup yields CDR1 MNHNS and CDR2 SASEGT. The chain's CDR3 is CASSAGTGSFSNQPQHF. DNA for the CDR3: TGTGCCAGCAGCGCCGGGACAGGGAGTTTTAGCAATCAGCCCCAGCATTTT.

This clonotype showed up just a few times. The rearrangement joins TRBV19 to TRBJ2-6; D is ambiguous. CDR3 length equals 16 residues. The V gene's germline CDR1 is LNHDA and CDR2 SQIVND (reference sequence). V was trimmed by 3 bases and J by 5 bases, leaving 14 bases between them. CDR3 bases: TGTGCCAGTAGTATCGGTTCCCGCGGCCGGGCCAACGTCCTGACTTTC. Protein sequence: CASSIGSRGRANVLTF. Combining the CDR3 with reference TRBV19 and TRBJ2-6 gives the whole variable domain DGGITQSPKYLFRKEGQNVTLSCEQNLNHDAMYWYRQDPGQGLRLIYYSQIVNDFQKGDIAEGYSVSREKKESFPLTVTSAQKNPTAFYLCASSIGSRGRANVLTFGAGSRLTVL.

Many counts were recorded for this clonotype. The rearrangement joins TRBV27 to TRBJ1-6; maybe TRBD1 (6 bases). The CDR3 length is 16 residues. Germline CDR1 is MNHEY and CDR2 is SMNVEV (reference sequence). Trimming took 5 bases from V and 0 from J, leaving 11 bases between them. CDR3 in amino acids: CASSRTASSYNSPLHF. In DNA, the CDR3 is TGTGCCAGCAGTAGGACAGCCAGCTCCTATAATTCACCCCTCCACTTT.

The table lists this clonotype with a few counts. Mismatch with germline at one junction end may stem from a read error. The chain joins TRBV4-1 to TRBJ2-7, with no clear D. Germline loops: CDR1 MGHRA, CDR2 YSYEKL. The CDR3 loop spans 15 amino acids. CDR3: CVSSQDLRDAYEQYF. In DNA, the CDR3 is TGCGTCAGCAGCCAAGATCTCAGAGACGCCTACGAGCAGTACTTC.

Many counts were recorded for this clonotype. The chain links TRBV6-1 to TRBJ2-2; 9 bases agree with TRBD1. V lost 4 bases and J lost 4; bases outside the gene matches: 7. The germline gives CDR1 MNHNS, CDR2 SASEGT. The CDR3 is 16 residues long. The DNA for the CDR3 is TGTGCCAGCAGTGGGCACAGGGGGCCGGGCACCGGGGAGCTGTTTTTT. Translated: CASSGHRGPGTGELFF.

The J gene is TRBJ2-5, the V gene TRBV19, with 7 bases aligning to TRBD2. Germline assignment: CDR1 LNHDA and CDR2 SQIVND (reference sequence). V was clipped by 5 bases and J by 0 bases; unmatched bases: 6. The CDR3 spans 15 residues. In nucleotides, the CDR3 is TGTGCCAGTAGTCGGGGGGAATGGGACCAAGAGACCCAGTACTTC. Its protein product is CASSRGEWDQETQYF.

This clonotype was observed many times. CDR3 in amino acids: CASSYLAGVRTDTQYF. CDR3 nucleotide sequence: TGTGCCAGCAGTTACCTAGCGGGAGTCCGCACAGATACGCAGTATTTT. The chain recombines TRBV6-5 with TRBJ2-3, with 10 bases lining up with TRBD2. Trimming took 2 bases from V and 1 from J; bases not matched to a gene: 3. CDR1 MNHEY and CDR2 SVGAGI come from the germline V gene. This CDR3 has 16 residues.